Presented here are 21 T cell receptor beta chains from one specimen sequenced in a study of neurological immune-mediated disorders. The time point is: longitudinal time-point 2. MiXCR, run by TCRdb on the 5' RACE reads, gives a single entry per CDR3 protein. The repertoire holds some 50,000 distinct CDR3 sequences, less than 15% seen once, with 4.5% in the top ten. The sequenced sample consisted of PBMCs. Receptors were obtained from a male donor with HTLV-1-associated myelopathy (HAM/TSP).

By frequency in the sample, this clonotype is medium-sized. The J gene is TRBJ1-1, the V gene TRBV29-1, with 9 bases matching TRBD1. Germline V lookup: CDR1 SQVTM, CDR2 ANQGSEA. J lost 4 bases, V lost 5 bases, and 5 bases had no gene match. CDR3 length: 13 amino acids. CDR3 nucleotide sequence: TGCAGCGTTAATCTGGGACAGGGCACTGAAGCTTTCTTT. Amino acid sequence: CSVNLGQGTEAFF.

This clonotype was seen ten or more times. The chain has TRBV5-1 and TRBJ2-1, with D maybe TRBD1 (6 bases). Trimming left V 2 bases short and J 6 bases short, with 12 bases between. The CDR3 length is 14 residues. CDR1 is SGHRS and CDR2 is YFSETQ in the germline V gene. CDR3 coding DNA: TGCGCCAGCAGCTTAAACAGGGAGCTCAATGAGCAGTTCTTC. Protein sequence: CASSLNRELNEQFF.

This clonotype showed up many times. The chain employs TRBV20-1 and TRBJ2-3; TRBD2 agrees at 8 bases. The CDR3 spans 17 residues. Losses at the gene ends were 0 bases for V and 2 bases for J; bases not matched to a gene: 10. Germline-derived CDR1 and CDR2 are DFQATT and SNEGSKA (reference sequence). The CDR3 DNA sequence: TGCAGTGCTAGAGATCGCCGCGGGGGGCTTTACACAGATACGCAGTATTTT. It codes for CSARDRRGGLYTDTQYF.

The table lists this clonotype with many counts. The CDR3 protein is CASSPPRSGDEQFF. In nucleotides, the CDR3 is TGTGCCAGCAGTCCCCCTCGCAGCGGGGATGAGCAGTTCTTC. The chain couples TRBV28 to TRBJ2-1; TRBD2 matches 7 bases. This CDR3 is 14 amino acids long. Germline trimming cut 5 bases from V and 8 bases from J; bases unmatched to any gene: 9. CDR1 and CDR2 from the germline V gene are MDHEN and SYDVKM.

The rearrangement uses TRBV20-1 and TRBJ2-4, with TRBD2 matching over 7 bases. Germline loops: CDR1 DFQATT, CDR2 SNEGSKA (reference sequence). This CDR3 has 15 residues. Losses at the gene ends were 0 bases for V and 4 bases for J; bases not matched to a gene: 6. The CDR3 DNA is TGCAGTGCTAGAGATGAGCGGGGCAAAAAAAACATTCAGTACTTC. Encoded protein: CSARDERGKKNIQYF.

This clonotype was observed many times. The chain recombines TRBV20-1 with TRBJ1-4, with 7 bases identical to TRBD1. Germline V gene sequence: CDR1 DFQATT, CDR2 SNEGSKA (reference sequence). Trimming removed 6 bases from V and 4 bases from J; junction bases left unmatched: 8. The CDR3 covers 14 residues. In DNA, the CDR3 is TGCAGTGCGACGGGCGGGGACAGTAATGAAAAACTGTTTTTT. The encoded protein is CSATGGDSNEKLFF.

This clonotype was detected many times. The chain employs TRBV28 and TRBJ2-3, with 8 nucleotides matching TRBD2. The V and J ends lost 3 bases and 6 bases, in that order; junction bases with no gene match: 8. CDR3 length: 15 amino acids. CDR1 MDHEN and CDR2 SYDVKM come from the germline V gene. In DNA form, the CDR3 reads TGTGCCAGCAGTTTGGCTAGCGGGTCCCCCGATACGCAGTATTTT. Translating gives CASSLASGSPDTQYF.

This clonotype showed up many times. This chain uses TRBV20-1 with TRBJ1-2; no definite D call. The CDR3 is 12 amino acids. The germline V and J ends were trimmed by 5 bases and 8 bases, with 15 bases remaining between them. Germline CDR1 DFQATT, CDR2 SNEGSKA (reference sequence). The CDR3 coding sequence is TGCAGTGCTGGATCCGACAAATTCGGCTACACCTTC. Protein sequence: CSAGSDKFGYTF.

This clonotype was detected many times. This sequence joins TRBV7-9 and TRBJ2-3; D is perhaps TRBD2 (5 bases). Trimming cost V 5 bases and J 1 base, with 13 bases left between them. The CDR3 sequence is 15 residues long. Germline CDR1 SEHNR, CDR2 FQNEAQ (reference sequence). In DNA, the CDR3 is TGTGCCAGCAGCCTGCGAAGGACTCGCACAGATACGCAGTATTTT. It encodes CASSLRRTRTDTQYF.

Sample share makes this clonotype medium-sized. The J gene is TRBJ2-7, the V gene TRBV6-2 or TRBV6-3; D may be TRBD1 (6 bases). Germline CDR1 and CDR2: MNHEY and SVGEGT. V lost 7 bases to trimming and J lost 2 bases, with 12 bases between them. This CDR3 contains 13 residues. DNA for the CDR3: TGTGCCAGCATTCAGGACAGTCCCTACGAGCAGTACTTC. Amino acids: CASIQDSPYEQYF.

A word on this clonotype: A junction boundary mismatches the germline segment, possibly from a read error. The gene calls are TRBV27 and TRBJ1-3; 7 nucleotides agree with TRBD1. Germline CDR1 reads MNHEY; CDR2 reads SMNVEV (reference sequence). CDR3 length: 15 amino acids. Here the CDR3 reads CASSPQGRLGDTIYF. DNA for the CDR3: TGTGCCAGCAGTCCACAGGGGCGTCTCGGAGACACAATATATTTT.

The sample holds a few counts of this clonotype. This chain joins TRBV7-6 and TRBJ2-7, with TRBD1 identical over 11 bases. CDR1 SGHVS and CDR2 FNYEAQ come from the germline V gene. This CDR3 region has 15 residues. Trimming cost V 5 bases and J 6 bases; bases outside gene matches: 9. The CDR3 coding sequence is TGTGCCAGCAGCCCGCCCGGGACAGGGGGAAGCGAGCAGTACTTC. This translates into CASSPPGTGGSEQYF.

This clonotype was picked up many times. The CDR3 DNA is TGCAGTGCCAGGACTAGCGGGGGGACCTCTAGGGAGACCCAGTACTTC. As protein: CSARTSGGTSRETQYF. The rearrangement links TRBV20-1 to TRBJ2-5; TRBD2 matches at 14 bases. The CDR3 extends over 16 amino acids. Looked up from germline, CDR1 is DFQATT and CDR2 is SNEGSKA (reference sequence). V lost 6 bases to trimming and J lost 5 bases; unmatched junction nucleotides: 11.

This clonotype came up many times. CDR3 protein: CAISGNWGGQPQHF. The CDR3 region has the DNA TGTGCCATCAGTGGGAATTGGGGAGGTCAGCCCCAGCATTTT. The V and J genes are TRBV10-3 and TRBJ1-5; D gene ambiguous. From germline, CDR1 is ENHRY and CDR2 SYGVKD. The V end was cut by 4 bases, the J end by 6 bases, with 13 bases between. This CDR3 contains 14 residues.

This clonotype was seen at least ten times. V usage is TRBV20-1 and J usage is TRBJ2-5; TRBD2 aligns across 7 bases. This CDR3 contains 13 residues. CDR1 is DFQATT and CDR2 is SNEGSKA in the germline V gene (reference sequence). Trimming cost V 1 base and J 5 bases; bases outside gene matches: 4. The CDR3 DNA is TGCAGTGCTAGAGGAACTAGCGAGGAGACCCAGTACTTC. Its protein product is CSARGTSEETQYF.

This clonotype was counted at least ten times. J is TRBJ1-1 and V is TRBV10-3; D is undetermined. The germline gives CDR1 ENHRY, CDR2 SYGVKD. Trimming stripped 6 bases from V and 1 base from J, with 18 bases between. There are 16 residues in the CDR3. The CDR3, as DNA: TGTGCCATCAGACCGTCGGCGAAGACGGGGAACACTGAAGCTTTCTTT. Translating gives CAIRPSAKTGNTEAFF.

The rearrangement joins TRBV29-1 to TRBJ2-3; D unclear. Germline values: CDR1 SQVTM, CDR2 ANQGSEA. The CDR3 runs 11 residues. V shed 3 bases and J shed 6 bases, with 7 bases lying between them. CDR3 region: CSVEMADTQYF. The CDR3 bases are TGCAGCGTTGAGATGGCTGATACGCAGTATTTT.

The chain is built from TRBV4-3 and TRBJ1-1; 7 nucleotides match TRBD1. From germline, CDR1 is LGHNA and CDR2 YSLEER. J lost 4 bases, V lost 0 bases, and 2 bases had no gene match. The CDR3 has 14 amino acids. This CDR3 is CASSQEPGGTEAFF. Here the CDR3 DNA reads TGCGCCAGCAGCCAAGAACCAGGGGGCACTGAAGCTTTCTTT.

This clonotype was counted many times. This chain uses TRBV27 with TRBJ1-6, with D perhaps matching TRBD1 (5 bases). The CDR3 has 15 amino acids. The ends were cut back, 0 bases at V and 10 bases at J, with 13 bases in the middle. The V gene's germline CDR1 is MNHEY and CDR2 SMNVEV (reference sequence). The CDR3 sequence: CASSLSGRVASPLHF. The DNA of the CDR3 is TGTGCCAGCAGTTTATCGGGCAGGGTCGCCTCACCCCTCCACTTT.

This clonotype was counted ten times or more. The J gene is TRBJ1-1, the V gene TRBV6-2 or TRBV6-3; no reliable D call. The CDR3 runs 16 residues. V gave up 2 bases and J gave up 1 base, with 14 bases separating them. CDR1 is MNHEY, CDR2 SVGEGT, per germline. In DNA, the CDR3 is TGTGCCAGCAGTTACCTTCCCTCCCGGTGGAACACTGAAGCTTTCTTT. This encodes CASSYLPSRWNTEAFF.

This clonotype was seen repeatedly, ten times or more. The chain links TRBV7-9 to TRBJ2-1; 8 bases are shared with TRBD1. The CDR3 runs 13 residues. V was clipped by 7 bases and J by 6 bases; unmatched bases: 5. Germline CDR1 is SEHNR and CDR2 is FQNEAQ (reference sequence). The CDR3 nucleotides read TGTGCCAGCAACCCGGACAGGGTCAATGAGCAGTTCTTC. This translates into CASNPDRVNEQFF.